This record looks at one T cell receptor (beta chain) sequence and its context. As originally analysed: Reference gene primer amplification gave estimated nucleated cell counts. Repertoires were generated with immunoSEQ multiplex PCR, while TCRdb's copy carries only in-frame clones and drops some. V and J calls and clone size are copied from that table; D and trimming were computed from the DNA. The sample holds 100,000 or so clones; 88% are singletons and the top ten take over 0.45%. The germline gives CDR1 SGHRS, CDR2 YFSETQ. V gave up 7 bases and J gave up 1 base; unmatched junction bases: 10. The CDR3 runs to 15 residues. These data come from a study of blood T cell repertoires in COVID-19.

This chain uses TRBV5-1 with TRBJ1-1; TRBD1 aligns across 7 bases. The specimen was peripheral blood. This sequence originates from a man in his 60s with acute or convalescent COVID-19. In DNA form, the CDR3 reads TGCGCCAGCTCCAGACCGGGACAGTCGAACACTGAAGCTTTCTTT. Encoded protein: CASSRPGQSNTEAFF.